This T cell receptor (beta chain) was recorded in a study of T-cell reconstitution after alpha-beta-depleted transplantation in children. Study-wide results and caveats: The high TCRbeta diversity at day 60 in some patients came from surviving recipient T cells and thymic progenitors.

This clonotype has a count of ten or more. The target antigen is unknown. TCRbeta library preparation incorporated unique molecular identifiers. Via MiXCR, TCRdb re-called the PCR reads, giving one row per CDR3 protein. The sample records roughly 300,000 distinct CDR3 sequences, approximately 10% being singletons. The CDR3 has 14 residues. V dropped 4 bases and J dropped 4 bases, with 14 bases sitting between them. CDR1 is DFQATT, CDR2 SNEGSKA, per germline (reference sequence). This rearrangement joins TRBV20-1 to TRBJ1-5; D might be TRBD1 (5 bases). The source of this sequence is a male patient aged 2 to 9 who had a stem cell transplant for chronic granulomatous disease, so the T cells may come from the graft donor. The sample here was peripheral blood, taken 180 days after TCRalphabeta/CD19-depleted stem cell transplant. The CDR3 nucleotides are TGCAGTGCTATTCCCTCGGGACCAAATCAGCCCCAGCATTTT. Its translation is CSAIPSGPNQPQHF.